This T cell receptor (beta chain) was captured in a study of blood T cell repertoires in COVID-19. The length of the CDR3 is 15 residues. V gave up 4 bases and J gave up 2 bases; unmatched junction bases: 6. Germline loops: CDR1 SQVTM, CDR2 ANQGSEA. Assay used: immunoSEQ multiplex PCR; TCRdb lists only in-frame clones, some missing. The sample lists roughly 200,000 clones; nearly 90% were seen once. The chain is built from TRBV29-1 and TRBJ2-1; 9 positions agree with TRBD1. The sample taken for sequencing was PBMCs or T cells enriched from blood (not recorded which). The clonotype was recovered from a woman in her thirties or forties with acute COVID-19. The CDR3 DNA sequence: TGCAGCGTTGTCCCCGGGACAGGGCCCTACAATGAGCAGTTCTTC. Protein sequence: CSVVPGTGPYNEQFF.